Below, 16 T cell receptor beta chains from the same sample are listed, as sequenced in a study of spatial heterogeneity in lung cancer. TCRdb reprocessed the 5' RACE reads with MiXCR, giving one entry per CDR3 protein. Among around 16,000 distinct CDR3 sequences listed, 6% to 7.5% were seen once. Study outcomes and limitations: Within tumors, counts of expanded alpha and beta TCRs tracked tumor mutation counts.

For these receptors, no antigen is known. Time point denoted: sample taken at primary tumor resection. The source was lung tumor tissue, collected at surgery. The receptors come from a female donor with early-stage non-small cell lung cancer.

Ten or more counts support this clonotype. Within a library made for alpha chains, this beta chain is off target, and its count is uninformative. The DNA of the CDR3 is TGCAGCTCGGACCGGGATGCTTTCTTT. Translation gives CSSDRDAFF. The chain has TRBV29-1 and TRBJ1-1; D is ambiguous. V dropped 8 bases and J dropped 11 bases, with 12 bases sitting between them. Germline V lookup: CDR1 SQVTM, CDR2 ANQGSEA. This CDR3 is built from 9 residues.

As for this clonotype: Since the library was made to target alpha chains, this beta chain is a stray read and its abundance is not meaningful. This chain links TRBV2 with TRBJ1-6; D possibly corresponds to TRBD1 (5 bases). CDR3 length: 14 amino acids. Looked up from germline, CDR1 is SNHLY and CDR2 is FYNNEI. With 4 bases removed from V and 7 bases from J, the gap between germline ends came to 11 bases. CDR3 nucleotide sequence: TGTGCCAGCAGTGCCGGGACGGAGAATTCACCCCTCCACTTT. It translates to CASSAGTENSPLHF.

To note about this clonotype: This beta chain came through as a stray read in a library set up for alpha chains, and its size says little. The chain recombines TRBV2 with TRBJ2-3, with 9 bases aligning to TRBD2. The germline V gene encodes CDR1 SNHLY and CDR2 FYNNEI. V gave up 3 bases and J gave up 3 bases; unmatched junction bases: 4. This CDR3 is built from 15 residues. The CDR3 here is CASSEPSGTTDTQYF. The CDR3 nucleotides read TGTGCCAGCAGTGAGCCTAGCGGGACGACAGATACGCAGTATTTT. Full variable domain (remainder filled in from reference TRBV2 and TRBJ2-3): EPEVTQTPSHQVTQMGQEVILRCVPISNHLYFYWYRQILGQKVEFLVSFYNNEISEKSEIFDDQFSVERPDGSNFTLKIRSTKLEDSAMYFCASSEPSGTTDTQYFGPGTRLTVL.

To note about this clonotype: The size of this beta chain means little, since it is a stray read in a library made for alpha chains. CDR3 protein: CASSAPGGQETQYF. The CDR3 bases are TGTGCCAGCAGTGCCCCGGGGGGCCAAGAGACCCAGTACTTC. The V and J genes are TRBV6-5 and TRBJ2-5; 7 positions match TRBD2. The V gene's germline CDR1 is MNHEY and CDR2 SVGAGI. The CDR3 is 14 residues long. V was pared by 5 bases and J by 1 base, with 4 bases of the junction left unmatched.

Turning to this clonotype: This beta chain slipped into a library made for alpha chains as a stray read, so its size is not meaningful. The V and J genes are TRBV7-9 and TRBJ1-1; TRBD1 aligns across 7 bases. The CDR3 spans 13 residues. The germline V gene encodes CDR1 SEHNR and CDR2 FQNEAQ (reference sequence). The V segment lost 5 bases and the J segment 5 bases; nucleotides outside the gene matches: 5. CDR3 DNA sequence: TGTGCCAGCAGCATTACAGGGGTTACTGAAGCTTTCTTT. It codes for CASSITGVTEAFF.

This clonotype was counted many times. This beta chain is an off-target read within a library intended for alpha chains, so its frequency means little. The chain recombines TRBV6-6 with TRBJ1-1; 7 bases match TRBD1. Germline CDR1 MNHNY, CDR2 SVGAGI (reference sequence). J gave up 4 bases and V 8 bases, and 13 bases lay outside the gene matches. The CDR3 has 15 residues. CDR3 nucleotide sequence: TGTGCCAGCCGACAGGGCGAAAGAGTAAGCACTGAAGCTTTCTTT. It encodes CASRQGERVSTEAFF.

This clonotype was counted ten times or more. As an off-target read in a library built for alpha chains, this beta chain has a frequency of little significance. The chain has TRBV20-1 and TRBJ2-3, with 9 bases lining up with TRBD2. Germline V gene sequence: CDR1 DFQATT, CDR2 SNEGSKA (reference sequence). This CDR3 has 14 amino acids. V was pared by 5 bases and J by 5 bases, with 8 bases of the junction left unmatched. CDR3 in DNA: TGCAGTGCTGGAGCGGGGGGCGGGGTAGATACGCAGTATTTT. Protein product: CSAGAGGGVDTQYF.

On this clonotype itself: This beta chain is a stray read from a library made for alpha chains; its abundance is not meaningful. The V and J genes are TRBV7-3 and TRBJ1-2; weak D call: TRBD1 (5 bases). V lost 0 bases, J lost 4 bases, and 12 bases lay in between. The CDR3 loop spans 15 amino acids. Per germline, CDR1 SGHTA and CDR2 FQGTGA. CDR3 amino acids: CASSLTGQGLYGYTF. Here the CDR3 DNA reads TGTGCCAGCAGCTTAACGGGGCAGGGACTCTATGGCTACACCTTC. The full variable domain, completed using reference TRBV7-3 and TRBJ1-2, is GAGVSQTPSNKVTEKGKYVELRCDPISGHTALYWYRQSLGQGPEFLIYFQGTGAADDSGLPNDRFFAVRPEGSVSTLKIQRTERGDSAVYLCASSLTGQGLYGYTFGSGTRLTVV.

In this sample, this clonotype turned up many times. A library prepared for alpha chains yielded this beta chain as an off-target read; its size is of little meaning. The rearrangement joins TRBV30 to TRBJ2-3; TRBD1 is a possible D gene (6 bases). V lost 0 bases to trimming and J lost 1 base, with 17 bases between them. The V gene's germline CDR1 is GTSNPN and CDR2 SVGIG (reference sequence). The CDR3 consists of 17 residues. The CDR3 sequence: CAWSVGGTTVGTDTQYF. The CDR3 DNA reads as TGTGCCTGGAGTGTAGGGGGAACGACCGTCGGCACAGATACGCAGTATTTT.

By proportion, this clonotype is medium-sized. This beta chain is an unintended read in a library built for alpha chains; its size means little. The CDR3 is CASRRRGTEAFF. In DNA form, the CDR3 reads TGTGCCAGCAGGCGGCGCGGCACTGAAGCTTTCTTT. The chain combines TRBV12-3 or TRBV12-4 with TRBJ1-1; no definite D call. This CDR3 is 12 amino acids long. The V end lost 6 bases, the J end lost 4 bases, and 9 bases lay between the germline ends.

This clonotype was detected many times. This beta chain is an unintended read in a library built for alpha chains; its size means little. The V and J genes are TRBV3-1 and TRBJ2-1; D gene ambiguous. CDR1 and CDR2 (germline): LGHDT, YNNKEL (reference sequence). The CDR3 contains 15 residues. V shed 6 bases and J shed 8 bases, with 20 bases lying between them. The CDR3, as DNA: TGTGCCAGCAGTGACGACGCAGGCAATAGGTATGAGCAGTTCTTC. It codes for CASSDDAGNRYEQFF.

This clonotype was picked up many times. With the library built for alpha chains, this beta chain is off target and its frequency is not meaningful. The chain uses TRBV9 and TRBJ2-3; D is unresolved. Looked up from germline, CDR1 is SGDLS and CDR2 is YYNGEE. CDR3 length equals 15 residues. The V and J ends lost 0 bases and 0 bases respectively, with 8 bases between them. CDR3: CASSVVGVSTDTQYF. Here the CDR3 DNA reads TGTGCCAGCAGCGTAGTCGGAGTTAGCACAGATACGCAGTATTTT.

This clonotype was recorded many times. Because this beta chain is a stray read in a library intended to capture alpha chains, its abundance should not be given much weight. This chain connects TRBV5-5 to TRBJ2-5; no reliable D call. CDR3 length: 14 residues. In germline, CDR1 is SGHKS, CDR2 YYEKEE (reference sequence). V was pared by 0 bases and J by 1 base, with 7 bases between. CDR3 loop: CASSLEGSQETQYF. The CDR3 nucleotides are TGTGCCAGCAGCTTGGAGGGAAGCCAAGAGACCCAGTACTTC.

With regard to this clonotype: For a library built for alpha chains, this beta chain is a stray read; little rests on its size. The rearrangement joins TRBV12-3 or TRBV12-4 to TRBJ2-3; 13 bases are shared with TRBD2. The CDR3 runs 16 residues. The V and J ends lost 3 bases and 4 bases, in that order; junction bases with no gene match: 4. CDR3 sequence: CASSLGLAGWADTQYF. The CDR3 DNA reads as TGTGCCAGCAGTTTGGGACTAGCGGGGTGGGCAGATACGCAGTATTTT.

This clonotype was recorded at least ten times. This beta chain was picked up by a library intended for alpha chains and is off target, so its count carries little meaning. The chain has TRBV3-1 and TRBJ2-5; either TRBD1 or TRBD2 may supply D (6 bases each). Germline V CDR1 and CDR2: LGHDT, YNNKEL (reference sequence). This CDR3 is built from 15 residues. Between the trimmed V and J ends, which lost 0 bases and 5 bases, there was a span of 13 bases. The DNA for the CDR3 is TGTGCCAGCAGCCAAGATAGGGGGGCGTGGGAGACCCAGTACTTC. Translation: CASSQDRGAWETQYF.

A note on this clonotype: This beta chain turned up in a library designed for alpha chains; as an off-target read, its abundance says little. The chain has TRBV6-2 or TRBV6-3 and TRBJ1-1, with TRBD1 matching over 7 bases. The CDR3 sequence is 17 residues long. V shed 7 bases and J 4 bases; nucleotides not matched to a gene: 18. The V gene's germline CDR1 is MNHEY and CDR2 SVGEGT. CDR3 in DNA: TGTGCCAGCAATCCCGTGGGGACAGCGCCGCTAATCACTGAAGCTTTCTTT. The encoded protein is CASNPVGTAPLITEAFF.